This is a list of T cell receptor beta chains from one sample in a study of blood T cell repertoires in COVID-19. Generated by immunoSEQ multiplex PCR, the TCRdb table keeps only in-frame clones and is missing some. Of about 320,000 clones listed, roughly nine tenths are singletons. Sequenced material: PBMCs or T cells enriched from blood (not recorded which). These receptors came from a man aged 60 to 75 who had recovered from COVID-19. The CDR3 runs from the conserved cysteine through the conserved F or W. The D gene is left open where the match is weak. Size is stated for part of the rows, as once, few or many counts, or as a class when the clone is expanded.

V: TRBV11-2
size: .
length: 16
J: TRBJ2-5
D: TRBD2
CDR3: CASSFGLAGVVKTQYF
DNA: TGTGCCAGCAGCTTCGGACTAGCGGGAGTTGTAAAGACCCAGTACTTC

V: TRBV5-4
size: .
length: 13
J: TRBJ1-1
D: .
CDR3: CASSFRGGTEAFF
DNA: TGTGCCAGCAGCTTTAGAGGGGGCACTGAAGCTTTCTTT

V: TRBV4-2
size: .
length: 13
J: TRBJ1-1
D: .
CDR3: CASSQGGNTEAFF
DNA: TGTGCCAGCAGCCAGGGGGGGAACACTGAAGCTTTCTTT

V: TRBV6-5
size: .
length: 14
J: TRBJ2-1
D: .
CDR3: CASSPNGGDNEQFF
DNA: TGTGCCAGCAGTCCCAACGGGGGAGACAATGAGCAGTTCTTC

V: TRBV6-1
size: .
length: 15
J: TRBJ1-2
D: .
CDR3: CASSERTPVNYGYTF
DNA: TGTGCCAGCAGTGAACGGACACCGGTAAACTATGGCTACACCTTC

V: TRBV5-1
size: many
length: 17
J: TRBJ2-5
D: TRBD2
CDR3: CASSLARSSGTQETQYF
DNA: TGCGCCAGCAGCTTGGCCCGCTCTAGCGGGACCCAAGAGACCCAGTACTTC

V: TRBV9
size: .
length: 16
J: TRBJ1-2
D: TRBD1
CDR3: CASSWGQGASNYGYTF
DNA: TGTGCCAGCAGCTGGGGACAGGGGGCATCTAACTATGGCTACACCTTC

V: TRBV15
size: .
length: 22
J: TRBJ1-5
D: .
CDR3: CATSPAGAADSPKKAYYQPQHF
DNA: TGTGCCACCAGCCCCGCCGGGGCCGCGGACAGCCCAAAAAAAGCCTACTATCAGCCCCAGCATTTT

V: TRBV19
size: .
length: 13
J: TRBJ2-1
D: TRBD2
CDR3: CASSQTSHREQFF
DNA: TGTGCCAGTAGCCAGACTAGCCACAGGGAGCAGTTCTTC

V: TRBV3-1/TRBV3-2
size: once
length: 14
J: TRBJ1-2
D: .
CDR3: CASSQTRVNYGYTF
DNA: TGTGCCAGCAGCCAAACCAGGGTTAACTATGGCTACACCTTC

V: TRBV4-1
size: .
length: 17
J: TRBJ2-1
D: TRBD2
CDR3: CASSRQLAGATYNEQFF
DNA: TGCGCCAGCAGCCGCCAACTAGCGGGAGCCACCTACAATGAGCAGTTCTTC

V: TRBV5-1
size: .
length: 15
J: TRBJ2-3
D: TRBD2
CDR3: CASSPSGTSADTQYF
DNA: TGCGCCAGCAGCCCATCCGGGACTAGCGCAGATACGCAGTATTTT

V: TRBV19
size: once
length: 13
J: TRBJ1-1
D: TRBD1
CDR3: CASSTGGLTEAFF
DNA: TGTGCCAGTAGTACAGGGGGGTTGACTGAAGCTTTCTTT

V: TRBV5-6
size: .
length: 18
J: TRBJ1-1
D: .
CDR3: CASSLESGGSWTSTEAFF
DNA: TGTGCCAGCAGCTTGGAGTCGGGGGGAAGCTGGACGTCGACTGAAGCTTTCTTT

V: TRBV2
size: .
length: 14
J: TRBJ2-2
D: .
CDR3: CASSAGVDTGELFF
DNA: TGTGCCAGCAGTGCAGGGGTGGACACCGGGGAGCTGTTTTTT

V: TRBV10-3
size: .
length: 14
J: TRBJ1-5
D: .
CDR3: CAISESSADQPQHF
DNA: TGTGCCATCAGTGAGTCGAGCGCGGATCAGCCCCAGCATTTT

V: TRBV29-1
size: .
length: 13
J: TRBJ1-5
D: .
CDR3: CSVITTLQQPQHF
DNA: TGCAGCGTTATCACAACCCTCCAGCAGCCCCAGCATTTT

V: TRBV4-1
size: .
length: 15
J: TRBJ1-1
D: .
CDR3: CASSQDRVRVTEAFF
DNA: TGCGCCAGCAGCCAAGATCGAGTTCGGGTCACTGAAGCTTTCTTT

V: TRBV6-4
size: .
length: 15
J: TRBJ1-3
D: .
CDR3: CASSVTTGPGNTIYF
DNA: TGTGCCAGCAGTGTTACGACAGGTCCTGGAAACACCATATATTTT

V: TRBV6-5
size: .
length: 14
J: TRBJ1-5
D: .
CDR3: CASSYSSGNQPQHF
DNA: TGTGCCAGCAGTTACTCCTCTGGCAATCAGCCCCAGCATTTT

V: TRBV27
size: .
length: 15
J: TRBJ2-2
D: TRBD2
CDR3: CASRGLAGETGELFF
DNA: TGTGCCAGCAGAGGACTAGCGGGAGAAACCGGGGAGCTGTTTTTT

V: TRBV11-2
size: .
length: 19
J: TRBJ2-7
D: TRBD1
CDR3: CASSFTTDRGQPTPYEQYF
DNA: TGTGCCAGCAGCTTCACAACCGACAGGGGCCAACCTACTCCCTACGAGCAGTACTTC

V: TRBV6-1
size: .
length: 15
J: TRBJ2-7
D: TRBD1
CDR3: CASSEPGQATYEQYF
DNA: TGTGCCAGCAGTGAGCCGGGACAGGCAACCTACGAGCAGTACTTC

V: TRBV19
size: .
length: 15
J: TRBJ2-5
D: TRBD2
CDR3: CASNPGSGGRETQYF
DNA: TGTGCCAGTAACCCCGGGAGCGGGGGGAGAGAGACCCAGTACTTC

V: TRBV9
size: .
length: 17
J: TRBJ2-3
D: TRBD2
CDR3: CASSVAPGLADTDTQYF
DNA: TGTGCCAGCAGCGTAGCGCCGGGACTAGCGGACACAGATACGCAGTATTTT

V: TRBV10-3
size: .
length: 13
J: TRBJ2-7
D: .
CDR3: CAISGGDGYEQYF
DNA: TGTGCCATCTCGGGCGGGGATGGTTACGAGCAGTACTTC

V: TRBV19
size: .
length: 15
J: TRBJ2-3
D: .
CDR3: CASSPEGRITDTQYF
DNA: TGTGCCAGTAGCCCTGAGGGCAGAATCACAGATACGCAGTATTTT

V: TRBV19
size: .
length: 13
J: TRBJ1-2
D: .
CDR3: CASREGLSYGYTF
DNA: TGTGCCAGTAGGGAGGGACTTTCCTATGGCTACACCTTC

V: TRBV6-5
size: .
length: 15
J: TRBJ1-2
D: .
CDR3: CASTQGEGGIYGYTF
DNA: TGTGCCAGCACCCAAGGGGAGGGGGGAATCTATGGCTACACCTTC

V: TRBV2
size: .
length: 12
J: TRBJ1-2
D: .
CDR3: CASSQENYGYTF
DNA: TGTGCCAGCTCACAGGAGAACTATGGCTACACCTTC

V: TRBV27
size: once
length: 16
J: TRBJ1-5
D: .
CDR3: CASSPQGGPRNQPQHF
DNA: TGTGCCAGCAGCCCCCAGGGAGGGCCGCGCAATCAGCCCCAGCATTTT

V: TRBV5-1
size: once
length: 15
J: TRBJ1-5
D: .
CDR3: CASSLTGNRRQPQHF
DNA: TGCGCCAGCAGCTTGACAGGGAATAGGCGTCAGCCCCAGCATTTT

V: TRBV28
size: .
length: 14
J: TRBJ1-5
D: .
CDR3: CASSFTGISQPQHF
DNA: TGTGCCAGCAGTTTTACAGGGATTTCTCAGCCCCAGCATTTT

V: TRBV5-1
size: .
length: 13
J: TRBJ1-2
D: .
CDR3: CASSSGRANGYTF
DNA: TGCGCCAGCAGCTCGGGAAGGGCGAATGGCTACACCTTC

V: TRBV7-3
size: .
length: 16
J: TRBJ2-3
D: TRBD2
CDR3: CASSLRTSGETDTQYF
DNA: TGTGCCAGCAGCCTCCGGACTAGCGGGGAAACAGATACGCAGTATTTT

V: TRBV5-6
size: .
length: 13
J: TRBJ2-7
D: .
CDR3: CASSSSQTYEQYF
DNA: TGTGCCAGCAGCTCCTCACAAACCTACGAGCAGTACTTC

V: TRBV16
size: .
length: 12
J: TRBJ1-1
D: .
CDR3: CASSHPGTEAFF
DNA: TGTGCCAGCAGCCACCCAGGCACTGAAGCTTTCTTT

V: TRBV19
size: .
length: 15
J: TRBJ2-6
D: .
CDR3: CASSYNRDGANVLTF
DNA: TGTGCCAGTAGTTACAACAGGGATGGGGCCAACGTCCTGACTTTC

V: TRBV7-2
size: .
length: 14
J: TRBJ1-5
D: TRBD1
CDR3: CASSSGTVNQPQHF
DNA: TGTGCCAGCAGCTCCGGGACAGTCAATCAGCCCCAGCATTTT

V: TRBV5-1
size: few
length: 13
J: TRBJ1-1
D: .
CDR3: CASSRNKGAEAFF
DNA: TGCGCCAGCAGCCGAAATAAGGGGGCTGAAGCTTTCTTT

V: TRBV19
size: .
length: 16
J: TRBJ1-5
D: TRBD1
CDR3: CASSIRTGGSNQPQHF
DNA: TGTGCCAGTAGTATCCGGACAGGGGGAAGCAATCAGCCCCAGCATTTT

V: TRBV2
size: .
length: 14
J: TRBJ2-2
D: .
CDR3: CASSPQLNTGELFF
DNA: TGTGCCAGCAGTCCGCAACTGAACACCGGGGAGCTGTTTTTT

V: TRBV5-1
size: .
length: 16
J: TRBJ1-3
D: .
CDR3: CASSLGQVSSGNTIYF
DNA: TGCGCCAGCAGCTTGGGACAGGTTAGCTCTGGAAACACCATATATTTT

V: TRBV2
size: .
length: 13
J: TRBJ2-1
D: TRBD1
CDR3: CASSDQGASEQFF
DNA: TGTGCCAGCAGTGATCAGGGGGCGAGTGAGCAGTTCTTC

V: TRBV7-2
size: once
length: 15
J: TRBJ2-1
D: TRBD2
CDR3: CASSLGLAGRDEQFF
DNA: TGTGCCAGCAGCTTGGGACTAGCGGGACGGGATGAGCAGTTCTTC

V: TRBV20-1
size: .
length: 14
J: TRBJ1-5
D: .
CDR3: CSANEGPSNQPQHF
DNA: TGCAGTGCTAATGAGGGGCCTAGCAATCAGCCCCAGCATTTT

V: TRBV7-9
size: .
length: 14
J: TRBJ2-1
D: TRBD2
CDR3: CASSLGSGGNEQFF
DNA: TGTGCCAGCAGCTTAGGGAGCGGGGGCAATGAGCAGTTCTTC

V: TRBV9
size: .
length: 15
J: TRBJ2-7
D: TRBD2
CDR3: CASSVGLADSYEQYF
DNA: TGTGCCAGCAGCGTAGGACTAGCGGACAGCTACGAGCAGTACTTC

V: TRBV5-5
size: .
length: 14
J: TRBJ1-2
D: TRBD1
CDR3: CASSLDTGVYGYTF
DNA: TGTGCCAGCAGCTTGGATACAGGGGTCTATGGCTACACCTTC

V: TRBV5-4
size: once
length: 10
J: TRBJ2-5
D: .
CDR3: CASSGETQYF
DNA: TGTGCCAGCTCGGGAGAGACCCAGTACTTC

V: TRBV11-3
size: .
length: 15
J: TRBJ2-5
D: .
CDR3: CASSYRWATQETQYF
DNA: TGTGCCAGCAGCTACCGATGGGCGACGCAAGAGACCCAGTACTTC

V: TRBV29-1
size: .
length: 18
J: TRBJ2-1
D: TRBD2
CDR3: CSVGGLAGGPPSLNEQFF
DNA: TGCAGCGTTGGGGGCTTGGCGGGAGGGCCCCCCAGTCTGAATGAGCAGTTCTTC

V: TRBV6-5
size: .
length: 14
J: TRBJ2-5
D: TRBD1
CDR3: CAGNRDRGQETQYF
DNA: TGTGCCGGAAACCGGGACAGGGGACAAGAGACCCAGTACTTC

V: TRBV7-2
size: .
length: 14
J: TRBJ2-5
D: TRBD1
CDR3: CASSLNRGRETQYF
DNA: TGTGCCAGCAGCCTCAACAGGGGGCGGGAGACCCAGTACTTC

V: TRBV4-1
size: .
length: 16
J: TRBJ2-7
D: .
CDR3: CASSSKGIRSSYEQYF
DNA: TGCGCCAGCAGCTCTAAGGGGATCCGAAGCTCCTACGAGCAGTACTTC

V: TRBV3-1/TRBV3-2
size: .
length: 15
J: TRBJ2-1
D: .
CDR3: CASSARDSQYNEQFF
DNA: TGTGCCAGCAGCGCCCGGGACTCACAATACAATGAGCAGTTCTTC

V: TRBV6-5
size: .
length: 13
J: TRBJ2-7
D: .
CDR3: CASSSPGSYEQYF
DNA: TGTGCCAGCAGTTCCCCCGGCTCCTACGAGCAGTACTTC